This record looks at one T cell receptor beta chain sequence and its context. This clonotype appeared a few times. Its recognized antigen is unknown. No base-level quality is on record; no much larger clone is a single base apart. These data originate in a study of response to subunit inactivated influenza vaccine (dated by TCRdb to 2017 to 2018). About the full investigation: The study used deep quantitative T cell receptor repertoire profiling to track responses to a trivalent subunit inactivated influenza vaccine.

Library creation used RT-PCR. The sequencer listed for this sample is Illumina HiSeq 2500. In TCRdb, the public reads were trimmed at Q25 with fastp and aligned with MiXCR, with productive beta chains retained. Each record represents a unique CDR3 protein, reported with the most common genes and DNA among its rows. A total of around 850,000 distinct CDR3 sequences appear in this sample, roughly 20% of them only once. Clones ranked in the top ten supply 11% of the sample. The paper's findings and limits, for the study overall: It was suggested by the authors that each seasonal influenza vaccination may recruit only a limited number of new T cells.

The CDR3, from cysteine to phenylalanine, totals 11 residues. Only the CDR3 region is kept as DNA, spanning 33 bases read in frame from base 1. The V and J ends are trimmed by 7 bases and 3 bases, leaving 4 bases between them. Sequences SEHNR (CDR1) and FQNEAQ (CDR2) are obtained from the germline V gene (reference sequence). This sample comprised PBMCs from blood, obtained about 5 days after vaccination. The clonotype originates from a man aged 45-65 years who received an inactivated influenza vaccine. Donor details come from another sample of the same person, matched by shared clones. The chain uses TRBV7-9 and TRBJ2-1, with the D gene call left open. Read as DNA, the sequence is TGTGCCAGCACCAACTACAATGAGCAGTTCTTC. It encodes CASTNYNEQFF.